This entry features one TCR beta chain sequence. Its specificity is not known. Both 60 Vbeta primers and 13 Jbeta primers went into the PCR. Assay used: immunoSEQ multiplex PCR; TCRdb lists only in-frame clones, some missing. The sample yields more than 120,000 clones, approximately 83% seen once. This specimen comes from a study of cytomegalovirus exposure and HLA in healthy donors. Study as a whole: A prior study identified 100 million to 130 million unique TCR beta sequences from some 200 million T cells.

The germline gives CDR1 LNHDA, CDR2 SQIVND (reference sequence). The CDR3 covers 14 residues. The V end was cut by 4 bases, the J end by 9 bases, with 18 bases between. Overall study findings and caveats: The authors confirmed in vitro that a few CMV-associated chains were specific for CMV antigens. Follow-up analysis seemed to connect common viral pathogens with several of the most significant clusters identified.

Sequences were obtained from PBMCs. V gene TRBV19 combines with J gene TRBJ2-5; possible D gene TRBD1, 5 bases. The sequence was obtained from a male donor in good health and CMV-seronegative. CDR3 nucleotides: TGTGCCAGTAGTACCCGGACACGCGTAGGGGCCCAGTACTTC. Protein product: CASSTRTRVGAQYF.